What follows are 2 T cell receptor beta chains derived from one specimen sequenced in a study of blood T cell repertoires in COVID-19. Only in-frame clones appear in the TCRdb table, and some are missing; sequencing was by immunoSEQ multiplex PCR. The sample gives 40,000 to 65,000 clones, approximately 80% of which show up once; 13% to 15% is in the top ten. The sequencing input was peripheral blood. Every receptor here comes from a human donor in a cohort sampled during active COVID-19.

The chain uses TRBV5-1 and TRBJ2-3; TRBD2 matches 10 bases. The CDR3 extends over 15 amino acids. Trimming at V came to 3 bases and at J to 3 bases, leaving 4 bases not matched to a gene. Looked up from germline, CDR1 is SGHRS and CDR2 is YFSETQ. In DNA, the CDR3 is TGCGCCAGCAGCTCCGGACTAGCGGAAACAGATACGCAGTATTTT. It codes for CASSSGLAETDTQYF.

The chain links TRBV19 to TRBJ2-5; tentative D call: TRBD1 (6 bases). The CDR3 runs to 16 residues. V lost 5 bases and J 0 bases, leaving 16 bases between the germline ends. Germline lookup yields CDR1 LNHDA and CDR2 SQIVND (reference sequence). The CDR3 protein is CASSANRVPYQETQYF. The CDR3 coding sequence is TGTGCCAGTAGTGCAAACAGGGTCCCCTACCAAGAGACCCAGTACTTC.